These T cell receptor beta chains were read from a single sample in a study of blood T cells in healthy people across ages. TCRdb reanalysed the 5' RACE reads using MiXCR and keeps one entry per CDR3 protein. This table has around 2 million distinct CDR3 sequences, about two fifths appearing once. The material sequenced was blood. The receptors were sampled from a human donor in good health. Both conserved end residues are part of each CDR3. D genes are given only for firm matches. The size entry is marked missing in some rows and otherwise reads once, few, many or a size class.

TRBV7-8	few	TRBJ2-7	NA	CASSSSTEVRQYF	TGTGCCAGCAGCTCTTCGACGGAGGTTAGGCAGTACTTC
TRBV7-9	few	TRBJ2-1	TRBD2	CASSLPPLSGERNEQFF	TGTGCCAGCAGCTTACCCCCGTTGAGCGGGGAGAGGAATGAGCAGTTCTTC
TRBV7-2	NA	TRBJ1-4	TRBD1	CASSLADRAVGEKLFF	TGTGCCAGCAGCTTAGCCGACAGGGCAGTAGGTGAAAAACTGTTTTTT
TRBV9	NA	TRBJ2-7	NA	CASSPRDHYEQYF	TGTGCCAGCAGCCCCCGGGACCACTACGAGCAGTACTTC
TRBV6-2/TRBV6-3	once	TRBJ1-1	NA	CASTPTVWDRNTEAFF	TGTGCCAGCACCCCAACCGTGTGGGATCGGAACACTGAAGCTTTCTTT
TRBV10-3	few	TRBJ2-4	NA	CAISSGTFYNIQYF	TGTGCCATCAGTTCCGGGACATTCTATAACATTCAGTACTTC
TRBV25-1	NA	TRBJ1-4	TRBD1	CASTGQYNEKLFF	TGTGCCAGCACGGGACAGTATAATGAAAAACTGTTTTTT
TRBV5-6	many	TRBJ1-2	NA	CASSPYGYTF	TGTGCCAGCAGCCCCTATGGCTACACCTTC
TRBV9	NA	TRBJ2-3	TRBD2	CASTSSGLRTDTQYF	TGTGCCAGCACCTCTAGCGGTCTACGCACAGATACGCAGTATTTT
TRBV5-5	few	TRBJ2-7	NA	CASRLSGQGNYEQYF	TGTGCCAGCAGATTGTCGGGCCAGGGAAACTACGAGCAGTACTTC
TRBV30	few	TRBJ1-1	NA	CAWSRGTNTEAFF	TGTGCCTGGAGTCGGGGCACGAACACTGAAGCTTTCTTT
TRBV6-5	NA	TRBJ2-7	TRBD1	CASSYLSSDRPVEQYF	TGTGCCAGCAGTTACTTAAGTTCGGACAGGCCTGTGGAGCAGTACTTC
TRBV12-3/TRBV12-4	NA	TRBJ1-2	NA	CASSLTGKNYGYTF	TGTGCCAGCAGTTTAACAGGAAAGAACTATGGCTACACCTTC
TRBV10-3	few	TRBJ2-1	NA	CAISESPGSGNEQFF	TGTGCCATCAGTGAGTCGCCGGGGTCTGGCAATGAGCAGTTCTTC
TRBV4-2	NA	TRBJ1-4	TRBD1	CASSPTEIGGNEKLFF	TGTGCCAGCAGCCCCACCGAGATAGGGGGCAATGAAAAACTGTTTTTT
TRBV28	NA	TRBJ2-1	NA	CASIDRLRNEQFF	TGTGCCAGCATTGATCGTTTGAGAAATGAGCAGTTCTTC
TRBV7-2	few	TRBJ2-5	NA	CASSLGVGLAETQYF	TGTGCCAGCAGCTTAGGGGTGGGGTTGGCGGAGACCCAGTACTTC
TRBV7-2	many	TRBJ2-3	NA	CASSPRTTDTQYF	TGTGCCAGCAGTCCCCGGACAACAGATACGCAGTATTTT
TRBV14	few	TRBJ2-7	TRBD1	CASSQAGTGPSYEQYF	TGTGCCAGCAGCCAAGCGGGGACAGGGCCTTCCTACGAGCAGTACTTC
TRBV7-9	NA	TRBJ2-3	TRBD2	CASSRSLAHLAGASTDTQYF	TGTGCCAGCAGCAGATCTTTGGCCCATCTAGCGGGGGCCAGCACAGATACGCAGTATTTT
TRBV12-3/TRBV12-4	few	TRBJ2-3	TRBD2	CASRGQVAGLTDTQYF	TGTGCCAGCAGAGGGCAAGTAGCGGGCCTCACAGATACGCAGTATTTT
TRBV6-1	NA	TRBJ2-3	TRBD2	CASKYPGLASTDTQYF	TGTGCCAGCAAGTACCCGGGACTAGCGAGCACAGATACGCAGTATTTT
TRBV4-3	NA	TRBJ1-2	NA	CASSQALWDPMARGYTF	TGCGCCAGCAGCCAAGCCCTATGGGACCCGATGGCGAGAGGCTACACCTTC
TRBV12-3/TRBV12-4	NA	TRBJ2-3	NA	CASSLRVATDTQYF	TGTGCCAGCAGCCTCAGAGTAGCGACAGATACGCAGTATTTT
TRBV20-1	NA	TRBJ2-7	NA	CTAAPLEDEQYF	TGCACGGCGGCCCCACTCGAGGACGAGCAGTACTTC
TRBV10-3	NA	TRBJ2-1	NA	CAISETGHERFF	TGTGCCATCAGTGAGACAGGGCATGAGCGGTTCTTC
TRBV7-2	once	TRBJ2-1	TRBD2	CASSLASGGAYEQFF	TGTGCCAGCAGCTTAGCGAGCGGGGGGGCCTATGAGCAGTTCTTC
TRBV6-1	NA	TRBJ1-1	NA	CASSQFQELEAFF	TGTGCCAGCAGTCAATTCCAGGAGCTTGAAGCTTTCTTT
TRBV10-3	once	TRBJ1-2	NA	CAISDEDGSYGYTF	TGTGCCATCAGTGATGAAGACGGATCCTATGGCTACACCTTC
TRBV10-3	NA	TRBJ1-2	NA	CAISDYVFYTF	TGTGCCATCAGTGATTACGTCTTCTACACCTTC
TRBV6-5	few	TRBJ1-5	TRBD1	CASSSLSTGTNQPQHF	TGTGCCAGCAGCTCACTGTCGACAGGGACGAATCAGCCCCAGCATTTT
TRBV4-1	NA	TRBJ2-1	NA	CASSQGGGAQFF	TGCGCCAGCAGCCAAGGTGGGGGGGCTCAGTTCTTC
TRBV5-4	NA	TRBJ1-4	NA	CASSSNSGGDEKLFF	TGTGCCAGCAGCTCTAACTCGGGGGGGGATGAAAAACTGTTTTTT
TRBV4-3	NA	TRBJ1-2	NA	CASSQATQAVYGYTF	TGCGCCAGCAGCCAAGCGACGCAGGCTGTCTATGGCTACACCTTC
TRBV7-9	NA	TRBJ2-5	NA	CASSFNAIKQYF	TGTGCCAGCAGCTTTAATGCTATAAAGCAGTACTTC
TRBV7-9	few	TRBJ2-7	NA	CASSLDTTEQYF	TGTGCCAGCAGCTTGGACACCACCGAGCAGTACTTC
TRBV15	NA	TRBJ2-1	NA	CATSRDGAASWNEQFF	TGTGCCACCAGCAGAGATGGGGCGGCCTCGTGGAATGAGCAGTTCTTC
TRBV7-2	NA	TRBJ1-6	NA	CASSKRTPGPLHF	TGTGCCAGCAGTAAACGGACCCCGGGACCCCTCCACTTT
TRBV13	NA	TRBJ2-1	TRBD2	CASSLMYAGGPYNEQFF	TGTGCCAGCAGCTTAATGTACGCGGGGGGGCCCTACAATGAGCAGTTCTTC
TRBV7-2	few	TRBJ1-4	NA	CASSLARTPWNEKLFF	TGTGCCAGCAGCTTGGCTAGGACGCCCTGGAATGAAAAACTGTTTTTT
TRBV30	few	TRBJ1-2	TRBD1	CAGTGVISPDGYTF	TGTGCCGGGACAGGGGTCATCTCACCGGATGGCTACACCTTC
TRBV29-1	NA	TRBJ2-7	NA	CSVTLVGYEQYF	TGCAGCGTTACCTTAGTGGGTTACGAGCAGTACTTC
TRBV12-5	NA	TRBJ2-5	NA	CASGLVASTLQETQYF	TGTGCTAGTGGTTTGGTGGCATCCACCCTCCAAGAGACCCAGTACTTC
TRBV7-2	few	TRBJ2-7	TRBD1	CASSYHGTGVTYEQYF	TGTGCCAGCAGCTACCACGGGACAGGGGTAACCTACGAGCAGTACTTC
TRBV29-1	NA	TRBJ2-3	NA	CSGGGAHTDTQYF	TGCAGCGGGGGAGGAGCGCACACAGATACGCAGTATTTT
TRBV2	few	TRBJ2-4	NA	CASSPGIQQNIQYF	TGTGCCAGCAGTCCGGGGATCCAACAAAACATTCAGTACTTC
TRBV20-1	NA	TRBJ1-2	NA	CSVITDLEGYGYTF	TGCAGTGTTATTACAGATCTAGAAGGCTATGGCTACACCTTC
TRBV5-6	few	TRBJ2-3	NA	CASSSAMSESTDTQYF	TGTGCCAGCAGCTCAGCGATGAGTGAAAGCACAGATACGCAGTATTTT
TRBV9	NA	TRBJ2-7	NA	CASSVPTHEQYF	TGTGCCAGCAGCGTACCCACCCACGAGCAGTACTTC
TRBV6-2/TRBV6-3	NA	TRBJ2-1	TRBD2	CASSYSGSGGFLSYNEQFF	TGTGCCAGCAGTTACTCAGGTAGCGGGGGGTTCCTCTCCTACAATGAGCAGTTCTTC